The rows below give T cell receptor beta chains drawn from one sample of a study of blood T cells in healthy people across ages. TCRdb re-called the 5' RACE reads through MiXCR, storing one row per CDR3 protein. The table lists under 950,000 distinct CDR3 sequences, roughly 20% of them singletons. The sequenced sample was blood. The origin of the receptors is a man aged 65 to 79 in good health. CDR3s include the opening cysteine and the closing phenylalanine or tryptophan. A D gene is named only where the DNA matches it firmly. Part of the rows lack a size; the others show once, few, many or a class for expanded clones.

J: TRBJ1-3
D: .
V: TRBV15
size: few
CDR3: CATSRDYNGGNTIYF
DNA: TGTGCCACCAGCAGAGATTACAACGGTGGAAACACCATATATTTT

J: TRBJ1-1
D: .
V: TRBV29-1
size: few
CDR3: CSVEVVKNTEAFF
DNA: TGCAGCGTTGAGGTAGTGAAGAACACTGAAGCTTTCTTT

J: TRBJ2-5
D: .
V: TRBV20-1
size: .
CDR3: CSAREAGQETQYF
DNA: TGCAGTGCTAGAGAGGCGGGCCAAGAGACCCAGTACTTC

J: TRBJ1-2
D: TRBD1
V: TRBV20-1
size: .
CDR3: CSARRRDREPSF
DNA: TGCAGTGCTAGGCGTAGGGACAGGGAACCCTCCTTC

J: TRBJ1-4
D: TRBD1
V: TRBV12-3/TRBV12-4
size: few
CDR3: CASRETGGEFNEKLFF
DNA: TGTGCCAGCAGGGAGACAGGGGGGGAGTTTAATGAAAAACTGTTTTTT

J: TRBJ1-1
D: .
V: TRBV7-9
size: few
CDR3: CASSLYGGRGGDTEAFF
DNA: TGTGCCAGCAGCTTATATGGGGGGCGGGGCGGGGACACTGAAGCTTTCTTT

J: TRBJ1-1
D: .
V: TRBV7-2
size: .
CDR3: CASRYQGGTEAFF
DNA: TGTGCCAGCAGATACCAGGGAGGGACTGAAGCTTTCTTT

J: TRBJ2-1
D: .
V: TRBV20-1
size: .
CDR3: CSASSPSISYNEQFF
DNA: TGCAGTGCTAGTTCCCCTAGCATATCCTACAATGAGCAGTTCTTC

J: TRBJ2-7
D: .
V: TRBV12-3/TRBV12-4
size: .
CDR3: CASSTSLYYEQYF
DNA: TGTGCCAGCAGCACTTCCCTTTACTACGAGCAGTACTTC

J: TRBJ1-4
D: TRBD1
V: TRBV12-3/TRBV12-4
size: few
CDR3: CASSQPQGTEKLFF
DNA: TGTGCCAGCAGCCAACCACAGGGGACTGAAAAACTGTTTTTT

J: TRBJ2-1
D: TRBD1
V: TRBV7-2
size: .
CDR3: CASSRRDRAQFSAYNEQFF
DNA: TGTGCCAGCAGCCGCCGGGACAGGGCTCAATTTTCGGCCTACAATGAGCAGTTCTTC

J: TRBJ2-3
D: .
V: TRBV28
size: few
CDR3: CASRGELGRSTDTQYF
DNA: TGTGCCAGCAGGGGGGAGCTAGGACGTAGCACAGATACGCAGTATTTT

J: TRBJ2-3
D: .
V: TRBV27
size: .
CDR3: CASRIARANTQYF
DNA: TGTGCCAGCAGAATCGCCAGGGCGAACACGCAGTATTTT

J: TRBJ1-5
D: TRBD1
V: TRBV20-1
size: .
CDR3: CSARDPPGQGAINQPQHF
DNA: TGCAGTGCTAGAGATCCCCCCGGGCAGGGGGCTATCAATCAGCCCCAGCATTTT

J: TRBJ2-3
D: TRBD1
V: TRBV12-5
size: .
CDR3: CASGYGTGSTDTQYF
DNA: TGTGCTAGTGGTTATGGGACAGGTAGCACAGATACGCAGTATTTT

J: TRBJ2-3
D: .
V: TRBV7-9
size: .
CDR3: CASSPGTQLGDTQYF
DNA: TGTGCCAGCAGCCCCGGGACTCAGCTGGGAGATACGCAGTATTTT

J: TRBJ2-3
D: .
V: TRBV27
size: .
CDR3: CASSLFRQNTDTQYF
DNA: TGTGCCAGCAGTTTATTTAGGCAGAACACAGATACGCAGTATTTT

J: TRBJ1-4
D: .
V: TRBV6-2/TRBV6-3
size: few
CDR3: CASKVGTRNEKLFF
DNA: TGTGCCAGCAAAGTAGGGACGCGGAATGAAAAACTGTTTTTT

J: TRBJ2-3
D: TRBD2
V: TRBV10-1
size: few
CDR3: CASSDPGTGGDTQYF
DNA: TGCGCCAGCAGTGACCCTGGGACGGGGGGAGATACGCAGTATTTT

J: TRBJ2-5
D: .
V: TRBV27
size: .
CDR3: CASSPSLVAQYF
DNA: TGTGCCAGCAGTCCCAGCCTTGTAGCCCAGTACTTC

J: TRBJ2-7
D: .
V: TRBV29-1
size: .
CDR3: CSVMGVYEQYF
DNA: TGCAGCGTGATGGGGGTTTACGAGCAGTACTTC

J: TRBJ1-2
D: .
V: TRBV25-1
size: few
CDR3: CASSEGSGSPSRGYTF
DNA: TGTGCCAGCAGTGAAGGTTCGGGCAGCCCTAGTAGGGGCTACACCTTC

J: TRBJ2-1
D: .
V: TRBV7-9
size: .
CDR3: CASHRERVTYNEQFF
DNA: TGTGCCAGCCACAGGGAGCGGGTGACCTACAATGAGCAGTTCTTC

J: TRBJ1-2
D: .
V: TRBV7-8
size: .
CDR3: CASSPRQLVYGYTF
DNA: TGTGCCAGCAGCCCCCGACAGCTAGTCTATGGCTACACCTTC

J: TRBJ2-2
D: .
V: TRBV20-1
size: few
CDR3: CSAMGQGRKTGELFF
DNA: TGCAGTGCTATGGGCCAGGGGAGAAAAACCGGGGAGCTGTTTTTT

J: TRBJ2-7
D: TRBD1
V: TRBV28
size: many
CDR3: CASSLGAGGVYEQYF
DNA: TGTGCCAGCAGTTTGGGTGCAGGGGGAGTCTACGAGCAGTACTTC

J: TRBJ1-5
D: .
V: TRBV12-3/TRBV12-4
size: few
CDR3: CASSIGGGSGNQPQHF
DNA: TGTGCCAGCAGCATAGGGGGGGGAAGTGGCAATCAGCCCCAGCATTTT

J: TRBJ1-5
D: TRBD1
V: TRBV12-3/TRBV12-4
size: .
CDR3: CASSSQGQGYSNQPQHF
DNA: TGTGCCAGCAGTTCGCAGGGACAGGGGTATAGCAATCAGCCCCAGCATTTT

J: TRBJ1-1
D: TRBD1
V: TRBV11-2
size: .
CDR3: CASGLVGGSMNTEAFF
DNA: TGTGCCAGCGGCTTAGTAGGGGGCTCTATGAACACTGAAGCTTTCTTT

J: TRBJ1-1
D: .
V: TRBV6-1
size: .
CDR3: CATTRGGLNTEAFF
DNA: TGTGCCACCACTCGGGGGGGACTGAACACTGAAGCTTTCTTT

J: TRBJ2-7
D: .
V: TRBV5-1
size: few
CDR3: CASSFLPGFSYEQYF
DNA: TGCGCCAGCAGCTTTCTCCCGGGCTTCTCCTACGAGCAGTACTTC

J: TRBJ1-5
D: .
V: TRBV12-3/TRBV12-4
size: .
CDR3: CASSLKTNQPQHF
DNA: TGTGCCAGCAGTCTTAAGACCAATCAGCCCCAGCATTTT

J: TRBJ2-7
D: .
V: TRBV7-2
size: .
CDR3: CASSLGSIYEQYF
DNA: TGTGCCAGCAGCTTAGGGTCCATCTACGAGCAGTACTTC

J: TRBJ2-2
D: .
V: TRBV21-1
size: .
CDR3: CASSNSDRSNTGELFF
DNA: TGTGCCAGCAGCAACTCCGACAGATCGAACACCGGGGAGCTGTTTTTT

J: TRBJ1-6
D: .
V: TRBV7-2
size: few
CDR3: CASSSPLGGNSPLHF
DNA: TGTGCCAGCAGCTCCCCATTGGGAGGGAATTCACCCCTCCACTTT

J: TRBJ1-1
D: TRBD1
V: TRBV5-1
size: few
CDR3: CASSLYGTVNTEAFF
DNA: TGCGCCAGCAGCTTGTATGGGACAGTGAACACTGAAGCTTTCTTT

J: TRBJ2-2
D: .
V: TRBV7-3
size: few
CDR3: CASSSEGLPNTGELFF
DNA: TGTGCCAGCAGCTCGGAGGGCCTCCCGAACACCGGGGAGCTGTTTTTT

J: TRBJ2-5
D: .
V: TRBV6-5
size: .
CDR3: CASSPDHSETQYF
DNA: TGTGCCAGCAGTCCGGATCACTCAGAGACCCAGTACTTC

J: TRBJ1-2
D: TRBD1
V: TRBV27
size: few
CDR3: CASSHTTGEGRGYTF
DNA: TGTGCCAGCAGTCATACGACAGGGGAGGGGAGAGGCTACACCTTC

J: TRBJ2-1
D: .
V: TRBV6-4
size: few
CDR3: CASSEGHEQFF
DNA: TGTGCCAGCAGTGAGGGGCATGAGCAGTTCTTC

J: TRBJ2-1
D: .
V: TRBV5-1
size: .
CDR3: CASRVDTGGSLGNEQFF
DNA: TGCGCCAGCAGAGTGGATACGGGGGGCTCGTTGGGGAATGAGCAGTTCTTC

J: TRBJ2-3
D: .
V: TRBV11-3
size: .
CDR3: CASSTEGRRTDTHYF
DNA: TGTGCCAGCAGCACGGAGGGACGTCGCACAGATACGCACTATTTT

J: TRBJ1-1
D: TRBD1
V: TRBV18
size: .
CDR3: CASSPPMGQGSTEAFF
DNA: TGTGCCAGCTCACCACCGATGGGACAGGGGAGCACTGAAGCTTTCTTT

J: TRBJ1-2
D: .
V: TRBV20-1
size: few
CDR3: CSASAYRVGYTF
DNA: TGCAGTGCTAGTGCCTACAGGGTTGGTTACACCTTC

J: TRBJ1-4
D: .
V: TRBV11-3
size: few
CDR3: CASSRGTLGEKLFF
DNA: TGTGCCAGCAGTCGAGGGACCTTAGGGGAAAAACTGTTTTTT

J: TRBJ2-7
D: .
V: TRBV19
size: .
CDR3: CASTRGFGSYEQYF
DNA: TGTGCCAGTACAAGGGGCTTCGGCTCCTACGAGCAGTACTTC

J: TRBJ1-2
D: .
V: TRBV19
size: few
CDR3: CASSIIGIQGGYTF
DNA: TGTGCCAGTAGTATCATTGGAATTCAGGGTGGCTACACCTTC

J: TRBJ2-7
D: TRBD2
V: TRBV4-2
size: few
CDR3: CASSRATGGGTYEQYF
DNA: TGTGCCAGCAGCCGAGCGACTGGCGGGGGGACCTACGAGCAGTACTTC

J: TRBJ2-1
D: .
V: TRBV27
size: .
CDR3: CASSFGWQSSYNEQFF
DNA: TGTGCCAGCAGTTTCGGTTGGCAAAGCTCCTACAATGAGCAGTTCTTC

J: TRBJ2-1
D: TRBD2
V: TRBV9
size: .
CDR3: CASSPPGLGYNEQFF
DNA: TGTGCCAGCAGCCCCCCGGGACTAGGGTACAATGAGCAGTTCTTC

J: TRBJ2-3
D: TRBD1
V: TRBV6-6
size: .
CDR3: CASLDRTTRRTDTQYF
DNA: TGTGCCAGCCTGGACAGGACGACAAGGCGCACAGATACGCAGTATTTT

J: TRBJ2-3
D: TRBD1
V: TRBV2
size: .
CDR3: CASSRTGLPDTQYF
DNA: TGTGCCAGCAGCAGGACAGGGTTGCCAGATACGCAGTATTTT